This record looks at one TCR beta chain sequence and its context. Its antigen remains unidentified. No clone much larger than this one lies a single base away; base qualities are absent. Based on the germline V gene (reference sequence), the CDR1 and CDR2 sequences are LNHNV and YYDKDF. Its CDR3 holds 15 amino acids, cysteine through phenylalanine. The only DNA kept is the CDR3, 45 bases in frame from the first base. V and J lose 1 base and 1 base, and a span of 11 bases separates them. The library was produced with the immunoSEQ multiplex PCR assay. Synthetic inline TR CDR3 controls covering all V-J pairings were spiked into each PCR to estimate template counts and remove amplification bias. Reads went through processing to reduce amplification and sequencing bias, and quantification was done against synthetic TR CDR3 analogs. The original pipeline was this. Raw data were processed in ImmunoSEQ Analyzer, with out-of-frame sequences and CDR3s containing stop codons removed, and gene names were assigned according to IMGT nomenclature. Repertoire diversity was summarized as normalized Shannon entropy, defined as 1 minus Pielou's evenness. Two TRB sequences were counted as identical only if the two sequences had the same V gene, J gene and CDR3. Public PML clonotypes were CDR3s shared by two or more PML-onset samples but absent earlier, in controls, and in public databases. Position-by-position CDR3 amino acid composition was analyzed in Skylign with the observed count method. TCRdb holds this immuneACCESS table with in-frame rearrangements only. Some clones are missing; in checked studies, unresolved V genes explain under half, and the rest has no known cause. The V and J calls and clone size come from that table; D and trimming were worked out from the DNA. This sample holds 29,000 or so clones; roughly 90% were observed only once. More than 1.3% of the sample belongs to the ten largest clones.

This sample was taken from a study of multiple sclerosis patients with progressive multifocal leukoencephalopathy (dated by TCRdb to the late 2010s). For the study in its entirety: Peripheral T and B cells were examined in MS patients who went on to develop PML (4 under natalizumab, 1 after alemtuzumab) as well as in treated patients who did not. The goal was to find JC virus-specific or public T-cell expansions that arose at the time of PML onset. A couple of patients on natalizumab who later developed PML were tracked over time from before therapy, through 6 and 12 months, up to PML onset.

Points the paper makes about the study in general: When PML developed, neither common TRBV or TRBJ gene usage nor preferential TRBV-TRBJ pairings were detected. Only peripheral blood was analyzed, although cerebrospinal fluid or brain lymphocytes might be more informative for natalizumab-associated PML. TRB clones above 0.5% frequency appeared only in PML patients, but expanded clones at PML onset were already present before and during natalizumab therapy. With only a small, descriptive cohort, it remained unclear whether the findings reflect JC virus infection or general immunocompromise. Less diverse TRB repertoires in most PML patients were suggested by lower normalized Shannon entropy, whereas values near 1 were observed in the natalizumab-treated controls.

Taken with the paper, the label for time point translates to: roughly 6 months of natalizumab therapy. Explained via the paper, the treatment or condition label denotes: on natalizumab therapy at sampling. Interferon beta had previously been received by all listed patients, and all PML patients were female. T1 and T2 blood samples were collected at 6 and 12 months of natalizumab therapy, respectively. Ficoll-Hypaque density gradient centrifugation was used to isolate peripheral blood mononuclear cells. This sample comprised PBMCs, obtained from a patient treated with natalizumab. The receptor was isolated from a human donor with multiple sclerosis. The chain was built from TRBV15 and TRBJ2-7, with the D gene too uncertain to name. Read as DNA, the sequence is TGTGCCACCAGCAGAGCTGGCTCTAGTTCCTACGAGCAGTACTTC. Its translation reads: CATSRAGSSSYEQYF.